The rows below give T cell receptor beta chains drawn from one sample of a study of regulatory T cells in long-lasting Graves disease. TCRdb independently ran MiXCR on the multiplex PCR reads; one entry per CDR3 protein. Here the sample spans 400,000 to 500,000 distinct CDR3 sequences, around 13% being singletons. The same sample was also studied in work on T cells in Graves' hyperthyroidism and ophthalmopathy.

The specimen comprised peripheral blood mononuclear cells (PBMCs), sampled at new diagnosis, from a patient treated with antithyroid drugs. Receptor source: a woman between 50 and 59 years old with Graves disease. Each CDR3 is given with its conserved first and last residue. A D gene is named only where the DNA matches it firmly. Clone sizes are given selectively: once, few, many, or a class where the clone is expanded.

clone_size: -; d_call: -; v_call: TRBV20-1; j_call: TRBJ2-4; cdr3_nt: TGCAGTGCTAGAGATAAGAACACCATAGACATTCAGTACTTC; cdr3_aa: CSARDKNTIDIQYF
clone_size: few; d_call: -; v_call: TRBV5-1; j_call: TRBJ1-5; cdr3_nt: TGCGCCAGCAGCTTGGGAGAGAACAATCAGCCCCAGCATTTT; cdr3_aa: CASSLGENNQPQHF
clone_size: many; d_call: -; v_call: TRBV28; j_call: TRBJ2-1; cdr3_nt: TGTGCCAGCAGCGGAAGCTATGAGCAGTTCTTC; cdr3_aa: CASSGSYEQFF
clone_size: many; d_call: TRBD2; v_call: TRBV11-2; j_call: TRBJ2-7; cdr3_nt: TGTGCCAGCAGCTCAACTAGCGGATACGAGCAGTACTTC; cdr3_aa: CASSSTSGYEQYF
clone_size: many; d_call: TRBD1; v_call: TRBV28; j_call: TRBJ1-2; cdr3_nt: TGTGCCAGCAGTTTCGGGACAGTCTACTACACCTTC; cdr3_aa: CASSFGTVYYTF
clone_size: -; d_call: TRBD2; v_call: TRBV5-6; j_call: TRBJ2-1; cdr3_nt: TGTGTCAGCAGCTTGAGGCTAGCGGGAGGCTCCTACAATGAGCAGTTCTTC; cdr3_aa: CVSSLRLAGGSYNEQFF
clone_size: many; d_call: TRBD1; v_call: TRBV19; j_call: TRBJ1-5; cdr3_nt: TGTGCCAGCCATTGGCAGGGGGGCAATCAGCCCCAGCATTTT; cdr3_aa: CASHWQGGNQPQHF
clone_size: few; d_call: TRBD2; v_call: TRBV24-1; j_call: TRBJ2-2; cdr3_nt: TGTGCCACCCAATCTTGGGACGGGAGGGACACCGGGGAGCTGTTTTTT; cdr3_aa: CATQSWDGRDTGELFF
clone_size: many; d_call: -; v_call: TRBV12-3/TRBV12-4; j_call: TRBJ2-3; cdr3_nt: TGTGCCAGCAGTTATGCGGGAATGGATACGCAGTATTTT; cdr3_aa: CASSYAGMDTQYF
clone_size: many; d_call: -; v_call: TRBV18; j_call: TRBJ2-7; cdr3_nt: TGTGCCAGCTCACCAACCCCCAGTAGCACCTACGAGCAGTACTTC; cdr3_aa: CASSPTPSSTYEQYF
clone_size: many; d_call: TRBD1; v_call: TRBV30; j_call: TRBJ2-3; cdr3_nt: TGTGCCTGGATTCCCGGGACAGGGGTACGTGGCACAGATACGCAGTATTTT; cdr3_aa: CAWIPGTGVRGTDTQYF
clone_size: many; d_call: TRBD2; v_call: TRBV3-1; j_call: TRBJ2-7; cdr3_nt: TGTGCCAGCAGAGGAGGGACTAGCGCCTACGAGCAGTACTTC; cdr3_aa: CASRGGTSAYEQYF
clone_size: -; d_call: TRBD2; v_call: TRBV7-9; j_call: TRBJ2-1; cdr3_nt: TGTGCCAGCAGTTCCAGCTGGACTAGCGGGAGTTACGGAGGGTCGTACAATAAGCAGTTCTTC; cdr3_aa: CASSSSWTSGSYGGSYNKQFF
clone_size: many; d_call: -; v_call: TRBV12-3/TRBV12-4; j_call: TRBJ2-3; cdr3_nt: TGTGCCAGCACCCACCCCCCCACAGATACGCAGTATTTT; cdr3_aa: CASTHPPTDTQYF
clone_size: many; d_call: -; v_call: TRBV7-9; j_call: TRBJ2-7; cdr3_nt: TGTGCCAGCACCTTCGGGGTCGAGCAGTACTTC; cdr3_aa: CASTFGVEQYF